The clone carrying this T cell receptor beta chain has ten or more counts. Its antigen is unidentified. Being off target in a library aimed at alpha chains, this beta chain has a size of little meaning. The CDR3 is made up of 18 amino acids. Germline-derived CDR1 and CDR2 are MGHRA and YSYEKL. V dropped 4 bases and J dropped 0 bases, with 19 bases sitting between them. This record belongs to a study of spatial heterogeneity in lung cancer. Across the whole study: Counts of TCR transcripts in tumor regions tracked strongly with a T cell module score that came from matched bulk RNA-seq. Each distinct TCR and UMI combination averaged more than ten appearances in raw reads.

TCRdb analysed the 5' RACE reads with MiXCR anew, one entry per CDR3 protein. The sample yields 6,900 or so distinct CDR3 sequences, around 12% seen once. Overall study findings and caveats: One measure, the expanded intratumoral alpha and beta TCR count, tracked tumor mutation counts.

The time point here: sample taken at primary tumor resection. No cell sorting; template was whole RNA from tumor, lung tissue or PBMC. The origin of this receptor is a male donor with early-stage non-small cell lung cancer. The chain couples TRBV4-1 to TRBJ1-3; TRBD1 is a possible D gene (6 bases). Sequenced here: lung tumor tissue, sampled at surgery. The CDR3 sequence is CASSPQATGQSSGNTIYF. In DNA form, the CDR3 reads TGCGCCAGCAGCCCGCAGGCGACAGGACAATCCTCTGGAAACACCATATATTTT.